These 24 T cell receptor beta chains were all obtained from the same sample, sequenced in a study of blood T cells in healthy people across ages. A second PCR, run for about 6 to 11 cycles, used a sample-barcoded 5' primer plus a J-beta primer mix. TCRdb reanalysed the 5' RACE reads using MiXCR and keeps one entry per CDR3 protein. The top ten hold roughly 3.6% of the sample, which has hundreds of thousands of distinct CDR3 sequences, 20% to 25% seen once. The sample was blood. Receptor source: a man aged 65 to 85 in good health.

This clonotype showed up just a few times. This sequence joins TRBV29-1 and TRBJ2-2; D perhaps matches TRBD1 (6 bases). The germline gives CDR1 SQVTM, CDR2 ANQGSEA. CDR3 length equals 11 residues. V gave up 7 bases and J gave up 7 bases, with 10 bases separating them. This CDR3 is CSGAGDGELFF. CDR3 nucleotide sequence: TGCAGCGGCGCAGGGGACGGGGAGCTGTTTTTT.

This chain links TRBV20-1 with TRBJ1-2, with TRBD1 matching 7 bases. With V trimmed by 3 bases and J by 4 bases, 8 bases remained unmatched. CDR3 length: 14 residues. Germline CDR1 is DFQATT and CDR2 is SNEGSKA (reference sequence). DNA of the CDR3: TGCAGTGCTAGCGCAGACAGGGTGACCTATGGCTACACCTTC. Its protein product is CSASADRVTYGYTF.

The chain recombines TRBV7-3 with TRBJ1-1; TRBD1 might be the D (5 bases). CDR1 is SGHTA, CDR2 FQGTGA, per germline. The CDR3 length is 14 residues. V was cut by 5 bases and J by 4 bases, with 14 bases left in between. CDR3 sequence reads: CASSDDSGATEAFF. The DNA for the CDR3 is TGTGCCAGCAGCGACGACAGCGGGGCCACTGAAGCTTTCTTT.

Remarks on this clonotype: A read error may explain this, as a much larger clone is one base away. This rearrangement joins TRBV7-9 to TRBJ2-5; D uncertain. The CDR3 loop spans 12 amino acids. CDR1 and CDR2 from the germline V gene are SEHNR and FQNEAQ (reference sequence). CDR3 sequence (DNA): TGTGCCAGCAGCTTAGCGGGTCGGGCCGTCAACTTC. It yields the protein CASSLAGRAVNF.

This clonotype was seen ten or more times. CDR3 residues: CASSLGLVGEQFF. The CDR3 nucleotides are TGTGCCAGCAGCTTAGGACTAGTTGGTGAGCAGTTCTTC. V is TRBV7-2 and J is TRBJ2-5, with D possibly TRBD2 on 6 matching bases. The assigned J gene may be wrong: the sequence end matches TRBJ2-1 better. The CDR3 spans 13 residues. CDR1 and CDR2 (germline): SGHTA, FQGNSA.

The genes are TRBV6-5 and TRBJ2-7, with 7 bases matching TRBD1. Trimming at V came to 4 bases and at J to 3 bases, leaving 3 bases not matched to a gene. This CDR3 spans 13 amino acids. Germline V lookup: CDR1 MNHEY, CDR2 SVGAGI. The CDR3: CASSLGQFYEQYF. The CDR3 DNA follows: TGTGCCAGCAGTTTGGGACAGTTCTACGAGCAGTACTTC.

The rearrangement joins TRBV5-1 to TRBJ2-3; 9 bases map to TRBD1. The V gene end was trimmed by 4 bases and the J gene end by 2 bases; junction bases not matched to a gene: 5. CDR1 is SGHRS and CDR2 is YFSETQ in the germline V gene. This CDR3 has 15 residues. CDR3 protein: CASSEDRGHTDTQYF. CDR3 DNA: TGCGCCAGCAGCGAGGACAGGGGACACACAGATACGCAGTATTTT.

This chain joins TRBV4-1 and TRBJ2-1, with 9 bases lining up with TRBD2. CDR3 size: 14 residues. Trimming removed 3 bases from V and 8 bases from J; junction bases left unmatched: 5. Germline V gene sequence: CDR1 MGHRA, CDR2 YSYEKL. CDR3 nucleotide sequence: TGCGCCAGCAGCCAGAATAGCGGGAGCTATGAGCAGTTCTTC. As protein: CASSQNSGSYEQFF.

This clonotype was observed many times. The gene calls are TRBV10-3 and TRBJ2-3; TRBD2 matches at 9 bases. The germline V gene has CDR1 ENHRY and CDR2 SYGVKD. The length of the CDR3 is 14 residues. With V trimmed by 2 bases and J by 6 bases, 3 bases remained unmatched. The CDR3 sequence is CAISEGTSPDTQYF. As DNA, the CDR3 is TGTGCCATCAGTGAGGGGACTAGCCCGGATACGCAGTATTTT.

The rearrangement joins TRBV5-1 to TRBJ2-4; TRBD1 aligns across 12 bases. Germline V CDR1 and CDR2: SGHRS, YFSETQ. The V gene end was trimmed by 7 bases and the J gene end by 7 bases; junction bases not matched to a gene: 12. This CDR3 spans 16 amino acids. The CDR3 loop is CASQISSGTGGNIQYF. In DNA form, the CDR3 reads TGCGCCAGCCAAATCTCATCCGGGACAGGGGGCAACATTCAGTACTTC.

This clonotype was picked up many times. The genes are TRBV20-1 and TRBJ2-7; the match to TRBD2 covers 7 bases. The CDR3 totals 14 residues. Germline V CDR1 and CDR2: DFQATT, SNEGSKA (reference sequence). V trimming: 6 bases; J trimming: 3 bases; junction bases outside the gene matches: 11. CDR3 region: CSAVGASGLYEQYF. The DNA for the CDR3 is TGCAGTGCAGTCGGGGCTAGCGGCCTCTACGAGCAGTACTTC.

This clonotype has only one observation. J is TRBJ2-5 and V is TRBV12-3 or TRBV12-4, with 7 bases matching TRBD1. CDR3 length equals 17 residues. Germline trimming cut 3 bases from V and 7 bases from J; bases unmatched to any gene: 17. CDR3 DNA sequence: TGTGCCAGCAGTTTGAGTCGGACAGGCTCGGGAAGGGGGACCCAGTACTTC. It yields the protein CASSLSRTGSGRGTQYF.

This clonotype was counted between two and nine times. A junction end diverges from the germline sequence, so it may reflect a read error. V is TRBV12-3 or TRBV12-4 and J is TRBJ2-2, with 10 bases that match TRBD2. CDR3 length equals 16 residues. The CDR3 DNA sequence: TGCGCCAGCAGTTTTCTAGCGGGAGCTAGTTTTAGGGAGCTGTTTTTT. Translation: CASSFLAGASFRELFF.

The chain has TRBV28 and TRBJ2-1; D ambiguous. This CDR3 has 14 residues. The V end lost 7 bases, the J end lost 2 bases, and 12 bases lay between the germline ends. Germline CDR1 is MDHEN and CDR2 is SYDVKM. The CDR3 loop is CASISASAYNEQFF. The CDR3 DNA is TGTGCCAGCATTTCGGCTTCAGCCTACAATGAGCAGTTCTTC. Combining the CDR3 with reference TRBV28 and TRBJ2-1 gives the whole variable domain DVKVTQSSRYLVKRTGEKVFLECVQDMDHENMFWYRQDPGLGLRLIYFSYDVKMKEKGDIPEGYSVSREKKERFSLILESASTNQTSMYLCASISASAYNEQFFGPGTRLTVL.

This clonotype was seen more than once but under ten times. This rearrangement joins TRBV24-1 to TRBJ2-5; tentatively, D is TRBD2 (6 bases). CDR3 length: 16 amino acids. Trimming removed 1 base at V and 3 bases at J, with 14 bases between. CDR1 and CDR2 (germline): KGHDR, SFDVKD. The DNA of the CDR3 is TGTGCCACCAGTGATTTCGGGGGATCGCCTGAAGAGACCCAGTACTTC. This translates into CATSDFGGSPEETQYF.

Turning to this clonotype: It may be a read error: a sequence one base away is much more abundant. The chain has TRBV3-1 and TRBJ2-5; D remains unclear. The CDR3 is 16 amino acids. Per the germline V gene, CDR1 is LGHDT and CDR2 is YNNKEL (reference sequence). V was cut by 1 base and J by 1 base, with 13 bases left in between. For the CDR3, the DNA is TGTGCCAGCAGCCAAGGGTGGGCCACCACCCAAGAGACCCAGTACTTC. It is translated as CASSQGWATTQETQYF.

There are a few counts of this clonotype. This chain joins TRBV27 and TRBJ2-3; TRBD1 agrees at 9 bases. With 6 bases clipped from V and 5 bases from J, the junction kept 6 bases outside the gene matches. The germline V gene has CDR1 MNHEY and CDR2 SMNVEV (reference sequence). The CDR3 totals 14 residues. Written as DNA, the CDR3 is TGTGCCAGCAGATCAGGGACAGGGAGAGATACGCAGTATTTT. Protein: CASRSGTGRDTQYF.

The CDR3: CASSFYSGKNGNEQFF. The CDR3 coding sequence is TGTGCCAGCAGCTTTTATAGCGGGAAAAATGGGAATGAGCAGTTCTTC. The genes are TRBV5-5 and TRBJ2-1, with 8 bases aligning to TRBD2. Germline CDR1 and CDR2: SGHKS and YYEKEE (reference sequence). V was pared by 2 bases and J by 7 bases, with 11 bases of the junction left unmatched. This CDR3 has 16 residues.

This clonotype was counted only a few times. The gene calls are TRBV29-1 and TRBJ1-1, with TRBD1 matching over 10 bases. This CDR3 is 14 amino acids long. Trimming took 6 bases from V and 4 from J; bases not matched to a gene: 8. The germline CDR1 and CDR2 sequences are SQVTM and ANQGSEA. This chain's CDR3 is CSVPGTGEFTEAFF. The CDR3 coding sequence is TGCAGCGTACCCGGGACAGGGGAATTCACTGAAGCTTTCTTT.

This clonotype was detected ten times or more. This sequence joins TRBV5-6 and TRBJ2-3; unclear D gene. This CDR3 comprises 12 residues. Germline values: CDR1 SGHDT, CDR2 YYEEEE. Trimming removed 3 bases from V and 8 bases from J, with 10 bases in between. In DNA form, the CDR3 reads TGTGCCAGCAGCTCTCGGGTTGGTACGCAGTATTTT. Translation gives CASSSRVGTQYF.

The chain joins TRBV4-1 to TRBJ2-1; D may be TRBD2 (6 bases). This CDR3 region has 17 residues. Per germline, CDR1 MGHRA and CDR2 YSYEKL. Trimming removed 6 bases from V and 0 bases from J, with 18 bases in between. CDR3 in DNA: TGCGCCAGCAGTGTACTAGCAGGTACCCTCTCCTACAATGAGCAGTTCTTC. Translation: CASSVLAGTLSYNEQFF.

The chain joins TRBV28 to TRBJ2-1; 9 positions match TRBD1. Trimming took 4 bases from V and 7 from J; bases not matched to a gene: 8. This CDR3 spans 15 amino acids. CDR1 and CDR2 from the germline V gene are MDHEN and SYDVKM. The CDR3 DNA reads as TGTGCCAGCAGTTCCCCGGGACAGGGCTGGAATGAGCAGTTCTTC. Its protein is CASSSPGQGWNEQFF. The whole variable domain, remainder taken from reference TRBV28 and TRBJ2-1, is DVKVTQSSRYLVKRTGEKVFLECVQDMDHENMFWYRQDPGLGLRLIYFSYDVKMKEKGDIPEGYSVSREKKERFSLILESASTNQTSMYLCASSSPGQGWNEQFFGPGTRLTVL.

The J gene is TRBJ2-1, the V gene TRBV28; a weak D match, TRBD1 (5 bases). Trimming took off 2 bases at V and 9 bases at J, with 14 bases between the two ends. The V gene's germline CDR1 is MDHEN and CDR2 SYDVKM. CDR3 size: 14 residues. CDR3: CASSLGAPFTEQFF. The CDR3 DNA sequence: TGTGCCAGCAGTTTAGGGGCTCCCTTCACTGAGCAGTTCTTC.

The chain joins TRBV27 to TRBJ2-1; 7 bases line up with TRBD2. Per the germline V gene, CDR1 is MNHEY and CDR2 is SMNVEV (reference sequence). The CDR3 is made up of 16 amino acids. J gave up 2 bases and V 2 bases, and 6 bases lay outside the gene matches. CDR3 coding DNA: TGTGCCAGCAGTTTAAAAGCGGGAAAAGCCTACAATGAGCAGTTCTTC. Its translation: CASSLKAGKAYNEQFF.